This T cell receptor beta chain appears in the sequencing data of a study of monozygotic twins with inflammatory bowel disease. Findings and limits, study-wide: A lone strong IBD-associated signal or clonotype found no support. It was in IBD patients that TCRbeta diversity (inverse Simpson) was lower than in healthy co-twins.

As for this clonotype: The antigen is not known.

This CDR3 region has 15 residues. The germline gives CDR1 SGHDT, CDR2 YYEEEE. For each CDR3 protein, TCRdb gives one entry from its re-call of the 5' RACE reads, without DNA. The sample data list over 200,000 distinct CDR3 sequences. Whole blood, unsorted for T cells, was the source of total RNA. What was sequenced was blood. This clonotype originated in a human donor with ulcerative colitis or Crohn's disease, or a healthy co-twin of an affected twin (not recorded which). The chain joins TRBV5-6 to TRBJ2-1; the D gene TCRdb calls, TRBD2, cannot be checked with no DNA. The chain's CDR3 is CASRETGTRSNEQFF.